These 28 T cell receptor beta chains came from one sample sequenced in a study of cytomegalovirus exposure and HLA in healthy donors. Generated by immunoSEQ multiplex PCR, the TCRdb table keeps only in-frame clones and is missing some. Here the sample spans tens of thousands of clones, 96% being singletons. Material for sequencing was PBMCs. These receptors were obtained from a man aged 18 to 30 in good health and CMV-seronegative.

V usage is TRBV15 and J usage is TRBJ1-1, with a possible D match to TRBD1 (5 bases). Germline-derived CDR1 and CDR2 are LNHNV and YYDKDF (reference sequence). V shed 0 bases and J shed 5 bases, with 19 bases lying between them. The CDR3 consists of 17 residues. CDR3 DNA: TGTGCCACCAGCAGAGACGCGGGGGAGGGAACAAGGACTGAAGCTTTCTTT. This codes for CATSRDAGEGTRTEAFF.

The chain links TRBV5-4 to TRBJ2-4; 11 bases are a match to TRBD1. The CDR3 contains 17 residues. The germline CDR1 and CDR2 sequences are SGHNT and YYREEE (reference sequence). Trimming took 0 bases from V and 8 from J; bases not matched to a gene: 10. The CDR3 reads CASSLVDRGPIGDIQYF. DNA for the CDR3: TGTGCCAGCAGCTTGGTGGACAGGGGGCCGATTGGGGACATTCAGTACTTC.

The chain carries TRBV11-2 and TRBJ1-1, with 7 bases identical to TRBD1. CDR3 length: 15 residues. V lost 2 bases and J lost 5; bases outside the gene matches: 8. Germline values: CDR1 SGHAT, CDR2 FQNNGV. The CDR3, as DNA: TGTGCCAGCAGCTTACTTGACAGGGTGGTGACTGAAGCTTTCTTT. It encodes CASSLLDRVVTEAFF. The variable domain in full, with the rest retrieved from reference TRBV11-2 and TRBJ1-1, is EAGVAQSPRYKIIEKRQSVAFWCNPISGHATLYWYQQILGQGPKLLIQFQNNGVVDDSQLPKDRFSAERLKGVDSTLKIQPAKLEDSAVYLCASSLLDRVVTEAFFGQGTRLTVV.

This clone has just a few counts. V gene TRBV7-9 combines with J gene TRBJ2-7; 7 bases fit TRBD1. The V segment lost 5 bases and the J segment 3 bases; nucleotides outside the gene matches: 7. The CDR3 totals 14 residues. The germline V gene has CDR1 SEHNR and CDR2 FQNEAQ (reference sequence). CDR3 amino acids: CASSRQGPVYEQYF. CDR3 coding DNA: TGTGCCAGCAGCCGACAGGGACCAGTCTACGAGCAGTACTTC. Complete variable domain (other parts from reference TRBV7-9 and TRBJ2-7): DTGVSQNPRHKITKRGQNVTFRCDPISEHNRLYWYRQTLGQGPEFLTYFQNEAQLEKSRLLSDRFSAERPKGSFSTLEIQRTEQGDSAMYLCASSRQGPVYEQYFGPGTRLTVT.

With regard to this clone: Other nucleotide sequences in the sample specify the same CDR3. V is TRBV6-1 and J is TRBJ2-2; weak D call: TRBD1 (5 bases). CDR1 is MNHNS and CDR2 is SASEGT in the germline V gene. Trimming took off 4 bases at V and 2 bases at J, with 8 bases between the two ends. This CDR3 region has 14 residues. In nucleotides, the CDR3 is TGTGCCAGCAGTGGGCAGGGAAACACCGGGGAGCTGTTTTTT. Protein product: CASSGQGNTGELFF.

V usage is TRBV21-1 and J usage is TRBJ1-3; TRBD1, as called in the table, went unchecked against the DNA. TRBV21-1 is classified as a pseudogene. The CDR3 sequence is 15 residues long. The CDR3 region is CASSNIPSSGNTIYF. The CDR3 DNA is TGTGCCAGCAGCAATATACCCAGCTCTGGAAACACCATATATTTT.

The genes are TRBV19 and TRBJ2-3; possibly TRBD1 for D (6 bases). The V end was cut by 4 bases, the J end by 2 bases, with 16 bases between. The CDR3 consists of 16 residues. The V gene's germline CDR1 is LNHDA and CDR2 SQIVND (reference sequence). The CDR3 coding sequence is TGTGCCAGTAGTACGATACAGGGATACCTCACAGATACGCAGTATTTT. Its translation: CASSTIQGYLTDTQYF.

The rearrangement joins TRBV28 to TRBJ1-3; the match to TRBD1 covers 8 bases. The V segment lost 6 bases and the J segment 2 bases; nucleotides outside the gene matches: 6. Germline V gene sequence: CDR1 MDHEN, CDR2 SYDVKM. The CDR3 spans 15 residues. The CDR3 DNA reads as TGTGCCAGCAGCCCACCGACAGGGGCTGGAAACACCATATATTTT. Translating it yields CASSPPTGAGNTIYF.

The CDR3 coding sequence is TGTGCCAGCTCACGATCGTCAGGGGTCGGGTCCTACAATGAGCAGTTCTTC. Its protein is CASSRSSGVGSYNEQFF. The chain links TRBV18 to TRBJ2-1; weak D call: TRBD1 (6 bases). The germline V gene encodes CDR1 KGHSH and CDR2 LQKENI. CDR3 size: 17 residues. V lost 4 bases and J lost 1, with 17 bases in between. Filled out from reference TRBV18 and TRBJ2-1, the complete variable domain reads NAGVMQNPRHLVRRRGQEARLRCSPMKGHSHVYWYRQLPEEGLKFMVYLQKENIIDESGMPKERFSAEFPKEGPSILRIQQVVRGDSAAYFCASSRSSGVGSYNEQFFGPGTRLTVL.

The chain carries TRBV28 and TRBJ1-5; the D is unclear. V lost 5 bases and J 3 bases, leaving 14 bases between the germline ends. CDR3 size: 15 residues. The V gene's germline CDR1 is MDHEN and CDR2 SYDVKM. The CDR3 bases are TGTGCCAGCAGTCTACGGGTTCCACTCAATCAGCCCCAGCATTTT. Protein sequence: CASSLRVPLNQPQHF.

This clone was observed once. This rearrangement joins TRBV7-9 to TRBJ1-1; D is undetermined. The CDR3 extends over 13 amino acids. From germline, CDR1 is SEHNR and CDR2 FQNEAQ (reference sequence). Trimming cost V 5 bases and J 7 bases, with 14 bases left between them. The CDR3 sequence: CASSPPEYGEAFF. CDR3 nucleotides: TGTGCCAGCAGCCCCCCCGAATACGGTGAAGCTTTCTTT.

This clone was seen once. The gene calls are TRBV10-2 and TRBJ2-6; TRBD1 matches 11 bases. After removal of 8 bases from V and 2 bases from J, the junction contained 11 bases not matched to a gene. The CDR3 runs to 18 residues. Per germline, CDR1 WSHSY and CDR2 SAAADI. The CDR3 DNA reads as TGCGCCAGCTCCCCGACGGGGACAGGGGGAACTGGGGCCAACGTCCTGACTTTC. Protein product: CASSPTGTGGTGANVLTF.

The V and J genes are TRBV28 and TRBJ2-2; 7 bases match TRBD1. Germline V lookup: CDR1 MDHEN, CDR2 SYDVKM. This CDR3 has 15 amino acids. With 1 base clipped from V and 5 bases from J, the junction kept 4 bases outside the gene matches. CDR3 region: CASSLSTGRTGELFF. The CDR3 DNA reads as TGTGCCAGCAGTTTATCGACAGGGAGAACCGGGGAGCTGTTTTTT. Full variable domain (remainder filled in from reference TRBV28 and TRBJ2-2): DVKVTQSSRYLVKRTGEKVFLECVQDMDHENMFWYRQDPGLGLRLIYFSYDVKMKEKGDIPEGYSVSREKKERFSLILESASTNQTSMYLCASSLSTGRTGELFFGEGSRLTVL.

The chain has TRBV9 and TRBJ1-4; 10 nucleotides align to TRBD1. This CDR3 is built from 15 residues. V lost 0 bases, J lost 11 bases, and 7 bases stayed unmatched. The germline V gene encodes CDR1 SGDLS and CDR2 YYNGEE. CDR3 sequence: CASSVEDRGIGKLFF. The CDR3, as DNA: TGTGCCAGCAGCGTAGAGGACAGGGGGATCGGGAAACTGTTTTTT.

The V and J genes are TRBV28 and TRBJ1-2, with D maybe TRBD1 (5 bases). The ends were cut back, 6 bases at V and 0 bases at J, with 14 bases in the middle. There are 15 residues in the CDR3. Germline CDR1 MDHEN, CDR2 SYDVKM. DNA for the CDR3: TGTGCCAGCAGCCTCAGCAGGGTGACTAACTATGGCTACACCTTC. Its protein product is CASSLSRVTNYGYTF.

The chain carries TRBV5-1 and TRBJ1-1; D is undetermined. Germline loops: CDR1 SGHRS, CDR2 YFSETQ. The V end lost 4 bases, the J end lost 1 base, and 8 bases lay between the germline ends. This CDR3 has 13 residues. The CDR3 DNA sequence: TGCGCCAGCAGCCCGACGGGGAACACTGAAGCTTTCTTT. This codes for CASSPTGNTEAFF.

The J gene is TRBJ1-1, the V gene TRBV2, with 8 bases identical to TRBD1. The V gene end was trimmed by 6 bases and the J gene end by 1 base; junction bases not matched to a gene: 19. Germline values: CDR1 SNHLY, CDR2 FYNNEI. The CDR3 consists of 19 residues. The CDR3 DNA sequence: TGTGCCAGCAGAGATGATGCGGCTGGGGCAGGGGGCGGGAACACTGAAGCTTTCTTT. It translates to CASRDDAAGAGGGNTEAFF.

The V gene is TRBV28, the J gene TRBJ1-5; a weak D match, TRBD1 (5 bases). The V end was cut by 3 bases, the J end by 1 base, with 7 bases between. The V gene's germline CDR1 is MDHEN and CDR2 SYDVKM. CDR3 size: 14 residues. The CDR3 spells CASSLGGSNQPQHF. The CDR3 DNA reads as TGTGCCAGCAGTTTGGGGGGAAGCAATCAGCCCCAGCATTTT.

The gene calls are TRBV30 and TRBJ1-3, with 7 bases lining up with TRBD1. The CDR3 loop spans 16 amino acids. Germline CDR1 and CDR2: GTSNPN and SVGIG (reference sequence). After removal of 0 bases from V and 4 bases from J, the junction contained 9 bases not matched to a gene. CDR3 in amino acids: CAWSVPPGRGGNTIYF. The CDR3 DNA is TGTGCCTGGAGTGTACCCCCGGGCAGGGGGGGAAACACCATATATTTT.

The chain combines TRBV7-3 with TRBJ1-1; no firm D call. The germline V gene has CDR1 SGHTA and CDR2 FQGTGA. The ends were cut back, 3 bases at V and 2 bases at J, with 7 bases in the middle. CDR3 size: 13 residues. CDR3 coding DNA: TGTGCCAGCAGCTTGAGGGAAAACACTGAAGCTTTCTTT. The encoded protein is CASSLRENTEAFF.

CDR3 DNA: TGTGCCAGCAGCGTGGGACTGAGAGAGACCCAGTACTTC. Translating it yields CASSVGLRETQYF. The V call is TRBV2, the J call TRBJ2-5; D might be TRBD2 (6 bases). V lost 6 bases and J lost 4, with 12 bases in between. Per the germline V gene, CDR1 is SNHLY and CDR2 is FYNNEI. The CDR3 runs 13 residues.

This chain connects TRBV19 to TRBJ2-5; TRBD2 aligns across 10 bases. Germline CDR1 reads LNHDA; CDR2 reads SQIVND (reference sequence). V shed 6 bases and J 2 bases; nucleotides not matched to a gene: 6. This CDR3 comprises 15 residues. This chain's CDR3 is CASRSSGRGQETQYF. For the CDR3, the DNA is TGTGCCAGTAGGTCTAGCGGGAGAGGGCAAGAGACCCAGTACTTC. Using reference TRBV19 and TRBJ2-5 for the parts outside the CDR3, the full variable domain is DGGITQSPKYLFRKEGQNVTLSCEQNLNHDAMYWYRQDPGQGLRLIYYSQIVNDFQKGDIAEGYSVSREKKESFPLTVTSAQKNPTAFYLCASRSSGRGQETQYFGPGTRLLVL.

The chain has TRBV4-2 and TRBJ2-7, with 9 bases fitting TRBD1. The length of the CDR3 is 15 residues. Per the germline V gene, CDR1 is LGHNA and CDR2 is YNFKEQ. With 1 base clipped from V and 2 bases from J, the junction kept 3 bases outside the gene matches. CDR3 nucleotide sequence: TGTGCCAGCAGCCAAGTCGGGACAGGGACCTACGAGCAGTACTTC. It encodes CASSQVGTGTYEQYF.

This rearrangement joins TRBV6-1 to TRBJ2-2; 11 bases align to TRBD1. This CDR3 comprises 20 residues. The J segment lost 5 bases and the V segment lost 2 bases, leaving 16 bases of the junction unmatched. Per the germline V gene, CDR1 is MNHNS and CDR2 is SASEGT. CDR3 in amino acids: CASSETRTGGSVRGTGELFF. In DNA form, the CDR3 reads TGTGCCAGCAGTGAAACTAGGACAGGGGGCTCCGTTCGGGGGACCGGGGAGCTGTTTTTT.

V is TRBV4-1 and J is TRBJ1-2, with 10 bases fitting TRBD1. With V trimmed by 1 base and J by 8 bases, 13 bases remained unmatched. Germline lookup yields CDR1 MGHRA and CDR2 YSYEKL. This CDR3 has 17 amino acids. The CDR3 DNA reads as TGCGCCAGCAGCCAAGCGTTAGGTGACAGGGGGCTGGGGGGCTACACCTTC. It specifies CASSQALGDRGLGGYTF.

The rearrangement joins TRBV6-1 to TRBJ2-4; 9 bases fit TRBD1. With 6 bases clipped from V and 6 bases from J, the junction kept 3 bases outside the gene matches. Germline values: CDR1 MNHNS, CDR2 SASEGT. CDR3 length equals 13 residues. CDR3 nucleotide sequence: TGTGCCAGCAGGGGGACAGGGATAAACATTCAGTACTTC. Protein sequence: CASRGTGINIQYF.

The V gene is TRBV4-1, the J gene TRBJ1-6, with D uncertain. The CDR3 is 16 residues long. The V end was cut by 0 bases, the J end by 0 bases, with 6 bases between. CDR1 and CDR2 (germline): MGHRA, YSYEKL. DNA of the CDR3: TGCGCCAGCAGCCAAGATGGGAGCTCCTATAATTCACCCCTCCACTTT. Its protein product is CASSQDGSSYNSPLHF.

V is TRBV5-1 and J is TRBJ2-7; the match to TRBD2 covers 10 bases. The J segment lost 3 bases and the V segment lost 3 bases, leaving 6 bases of the junction unmatched. Germline V gene sequence: CDR1 SGHRS, CDR2 YFSETQ. This CDR3 spans 15 amino acids. The CDR3 here is CASSSLAGVGYEQYF. Here the CDR3 DNA reads TGCGCCAGCAGCTCTCTAGCGGGAGTCGGCTACGAGCAGTACTTC.